Each of the 24 T cell receptor beta chains below was sequenced from the same sample in a study of blood T cell repertoires in COVID-19. The data were produced by immunoSEQ multiplex PCR, yet TCRdb's version contains in-frame clones alone and is incomplete. The repertoire holds about 49,000 clones, with around 85% as singletons. The sequenced material came from peripheral blood. These receptors were obtained from a human donor in a cohort sampled during active COVID-19.

This chain links TRBV7-3 with TRBJ1-6, with 7 bases aligning to TRBD1. Unmatched junction bases numbered 8, after V lost 5 bases and J lost 7 bases. Germline V CDR1 and CDR2: SGHTA, FQGTGA. CDR3 length: 15 residues. DNA of the CDR3: TGTGCCAGCAGCCTATCGACAGGGTGGAATTCACCCCTCCACTTT. Translating it yields CASSLSTGWNSPLHF. Combining the CDR3 with reference TRBV7-3 and TRBJ1-6 gives the whole variable domain GAGVSQTPSNKVTEKGKYVELRCDPISGHTALYWYRQSLGQGPEFLIYFQGTGAADDSGLPNDRFFAVRPEGSVSTLKIQRTERGDSAVYLCASSLSTGWNSPLHFGNGTRLTVT.

The rearrangement links TRBV7-9 to TRBJ1-1; D is possibly TRBD1 (6 bases). CDR3 length equals 16 residues. Per the germline V gene, CDR1 is SEHNR and CDR2 is FQNEAQ (reference sequence). V was pared by 4 bases and J by 5 bases, with 20 bases between. CDR3 region: CASSSGPQGVETEAFF. CDR3 bases: TGTGCCAGCAGCTCGGGACCACAGGGAGTAGAGACTGAAGCTTTCTTT.

The chain uses TRBV6-2 or TRBV6-3 and TRBJ2-5; D might be TRBD2 (6 bases). Germline loops: CDR1 MNHEY, CDR2 SVGEGT. The CDR3 covers 15 residues. The V gene lost 6 bases and the J gene lost 4 bases, with 18 bases spanning the gap. CDR3 DNA: TGTGCCAGCAGCCCTATGGGTAGAGCGGGAGAGACCCAGTACTTC. This sequence encodes CASSPMGRAGETQYF.

This clone is a singleton in its sample. The rearrangement uses TRBV6-2 or TRBV6-3 and TRBJ1-6; 8 positions agree with TRBD1. There are 16 residues in the CDR3. Germline V CDR1 and CDR2: MNHEY, SVGEGT. The trim removed 2 bases at V and 10 bases at J, leaving 10 bases unmatched. Here the CDR3 DNA reads TGTGCCAGCAGTTACCGAGCAGGGGGCCGGGAATCACCCCTCCACTTT. This encodes CASSYRAGGRESPLHF.

The V call is TRBV12-3 or TRBV12-4, the J call TRBJ2-5, with a possible D match to TRBD1 (5 bases). Trimming shortened V by 5 bases and J by 3 bases, and 10 bases separated the two germline ends. The CDR3 spans 13 residues. CDR3 protein: CASSPDRKETQYF. Written as DNA, the CDR3 is TGTGCCAGCAGTCCTGACAGAAAAGAGACCCAGTACTTC.

The chain employs TRBV3-1 (or the pseudogene TRBV3-2) and TRBJ2-7; 10 nucleotides align to TRBD1. In germline, CDR1 is LGHDT, CDR2 YNNKEL (reference sequence). The length of the CDR3 is 13 residues. V was clipped by 6 bases and J by 6 bases; unmatched bases: 5. The CDR3 coding sequence is TGTGCCAGCAGAGGGACAGGGGTGGGCGAGCAGTACTTC. Residues: CASRGTGVGEQYF.

This chain uses TRBV2 with TRBJ1-2; D is ambiguous. CDR1 and CDR2 from the germline V gene are SNHLY and FYNNEI. The CDR3 is made up of 12 amino acids. The V end lost 3 bases, the J end lost 4 bases, and 6 bases lay between the germline ends. The CDR3 DNA sequence: TGTGCCAGCAGTGAGGGGAGCTATGGCTACACCTTC. Translation gives CASSEGSYGYTF. The full variable domain, completed using reference TRBV2 and TRBJ1-2, is EPEVTQTPSHQVTQMGQEVILRCVPISNHLYFYWYRQILGQKVEFLVSFYNNEISEKSEIFDDQFSVERPDGSNFTLKIRSTKLEDSAMYFCASSEGSYGYTFGSGTRLTVV.

This chain joins TRBV6-6 and TRBJ1-1; no clear D. V dropped 6 bases and J dropped 3 bases, with 17 bases sitting between them. The CDR3 loop spans 15 amino acids. Germline assignment: CDR1 MNHNY and CDR2 SVGAGI (reference sequence). The CDR3 loop is CASSDIPQKDTEAFF. The CDR3 region has the DNA TGTGCCAGCAGCGACATTCCACAGAAAGACACTGAAGCTTTCTTT.

The rearrangement links TRBV5-1 to TRBJ2-3; 12 nucleotides align to TRBD2. The CDR3 is 18 amino acids. Germline V lookup: CDR1 SGHRS, CDR2 YFSETQ. V gave up 0 bases and J gave up 5 bases; unmatched junction bases: 10. Here the CDR3 reads CASSLGSSGRAVEDTQYF. The CDR3 DNA reads TGCGCCAGCAGCTTGGGGTCTAGCGGGAGGGCAGTCGAAGATACGCAGTATTTT. Drawing the rest from reference TRBV5-1 and TRBJ2-3, the complete variable domain is KAGVTQTPRYLIKTRGQQVTLSCSPISGHRSVSWYQQTPGQGLQFLFEYFSETQRNKGNFPGRFSGRQFSNSRSEMNVSTLELGDSALYLCASSLGSSGRAVEDTQYFGPGTRLTVL.

This clone was observed once. V usage is TRBV27 and J usage is TRBJ2-3, with a tentative D call TRBD2 (6 bases). CDR1 and CDR2 from the germline V gene are MNHEY and SMNVEV (reference sequence). The CDR3 is 17 residues long. Trimming took off 3 bases at V and 1 base at J, with 17 bases between the two ends. The CDR3 protein is CASSFPVPGARTDTQYF. The CDR3 nucleotides read TGTGCCAGCAGTTTCCCAGTTCCGGGAGCGCGCACAGATACGCAGTATTTT.

The chain uses TRBV10-3 and TRBJ2-3; 10 positions match TRBD1. V was clipped by 6 bases and J by 3 bases; unmatched bases: 0. CDR3 size: 13 residues. Per germline, CDR1 ENHRY and CDR2 SYGVKD. DNA of the CDR3: TGTGCCATCAGGGGACAGGGGACAGATACGCAGTATTTT. This translates into CAIRGQGTDTQYF.

This chain connects TRBV9 to TRBJ1-5; no firm D call. CDR1 and CDR2 from the germline V gene are SGDLS and YYNGEE. This CDR3 has 14 amino acids. Trimming removed 0 bases at V and 4 bases at J, with 8 bases between. In nucleotides, the CDR3 is TGTGCCAGCAGCGTAGGGACTGCTAATCAGCCCCAGCATTTT. This encodes CASSVGTANQPQHF.

This clone was counted a few times. This CDR3 reads CASSSGTTYNEQFF. The CDR3 bases are TGCGCCAGCAGCTCCGGGACAACCTACAATGAGCAGTTCTTC. The rearrangement links TRBV5-1 to TRBJ2-1; D perhaps matches TRBD1 (6 bases). The CDR3 contains 14 residues. With 3 bases removed from V and 2 bases from J, the gap between germline ends came to 9 bases. Germline lookup yields CDR1 SGHRS and CDR2 YFSETQ.

The chain uses TRBV18 and TRBJ1-3; D might be TRBD1 (5 bases). V lost 4 bases to trimming and J lost 1 base, with 8 bases between them. The germline gives CDR1 KGHSH, CDR2 LQKENI. This CDR3 comprises 14 residues. The CDR3 region is CASSLGTSGNTIYF. In DNA, the CDR3 is TGTGCCAGCTCACTAGGGACTTCTGGAAACACCATATATTTT.

The chain couples TRBV7-3 to TRBJ2-3; perhaps TRBD2 as D (5 bases). The V gene lost 3 bases and the J gene lost 6 bases, with 13 bases spanning the gap. CDR1 is SGHTA, CDR2 FQGTGA, per germline. There are 14 residues in the CDR3. The CDR3 DNA sequence: TGTGCCAGCAGCTTCAGGACTCCTAGGGATACGCAGTATTTT. Its protein is CASSFRTPRDTQYF.

The chain links TRBV6-2 or TRBV6-3 to TRBJ1-2, with D perhaps matching TRBD1 (6 bases). The germline V gene has CDR1 MNHEY and CDR2 SVGEGT. V shed 6 bases and J shed 3 bases, with 8 bases lying between them. This CDR3 has 12 amino acids. The CDR3 is CASSWTDYGYTF. In DNA form, the CDR3 reads TGTGCCAGCAGCTGGACAGACTATGGCTACACCTTC.

The chain employs TRBV30 and TRBJ2-5, with 8 nucleotides matching TRBD2. With V trimmed by 2 bases and J by 1 base, 9 bases remained unmatched. CDR1 is GTSNPN and CDR2 is SVGIG in the germline V gene (reference sequence). The CDR3 runs 16 residues. This chain's CDR3 is CAWSPHSRGVQETQYF. The CDR3, as DNA: TGTGCCTGGAGTCCCCATTCGCGGGGGGTCCAAGAGACCCAGTACTTC.

V gene TRBV5-6 combines with J gene TRBJ1-4, with 7 bases aligning to TRBD1. This CDR3 region has 17 residues. Trimming at V came to 4 bases and at J to 0 bases, leaving 9 bases not matched to a gene. Germline V gives CDR1 SGHDT, CDR2 YYEEEE. The CDR3 here is CASSLQTGFATNEKLFF. The DNA for the CDR3 is TGTGCCAGCAGCCTCCAGACAGGGTTCGCAACTAATGAAAAACTGTTTTTT.

The V gene is TRBV6-4, the J gene TRBJ2-1, with D possibly TRBD2 on 7 matching bases. The length of the CDR3 is 13 residues. Trimming removed 6 bases at V and 8 bases at J, with 14 bases between. The germline V gene encodes CDR1 MRHNA and CDR2 SNTAGT. Here the CDR3 DNA reads TGTGCCAGCAGAAGTCCGGGGGGCCATGAGCAGTTCTTC. It is translated as CASRSPGGHEQFF.

The genes are TRBV6-6 and TRBJ2-1, with D maybe TRBD2 (5 bases). The V gene's germline CDR1 is MNHNY and CDR2 SVGAGI (reference sequence). Trimming removed 7 bases from V and 1 base from J, with 5 bases in between. The CDR3 has 12 residues. For the CDR3, the DNA is TGTGCCAGCACGGGGTCCTACAATGAGCAGTTCTTC. Amino acid sequence: CASTGSYNEQFF.

This clone was observed once. The chain combines TRBV28 with TRBJ1-5, with D tentatively TRBD1 (5 bases). Between the trimmed V and J ends, which lost 9 bases and 2 bases, there was a span of 17 bases. Germline values: CDR1 MDHEN, CDR2 SYDVKM. This CDR3 region has 15 residues. The CDR3 spells CASGGGNVGNQPQHF. CDR3 nucleotides: TGTGCCAGTGGGGGGGGAAATGTAGGCAATCAGCCCCAGCATTTT.

The rearrangement joins TRBV29-1 to TRBJ1-4; TRBD1 agrees at 11 bases. The CDR3 is 15 residues long. Per germline, CDR1 SQVTM and CDR2 ANQGSEA. The V gene end was trimmed by 7 bases and the J gene end by 7 bases; junction bases not matched to a gene: 11. CDR3 sequence (DNA): TGCAGCGCCGGACAGGGGGCATTAACGGGTGAAAAACTGTTTTTT. Translating it yields CSAGQGALTGEKLFF.

V gene TRBV6-6 combines with J gene TRBJ2-2, with D unclear. The CDR3 is 16 amino acids. V shed 6 bases and J shed 1 base, with 15 bases lying between them. Germline loops: CDR1 MNHNY, CDR2 SVGAGI (reference sequence). The CDR3 region has the DNA TGTGCCAGCAGCCGCAAAGCACCTTTGAACACCGGGGAGCTGTTTTTT. Protein sequence: CASSRKAPLNTGELFF.

The DNA for the CDR3 is TGCGCCAGCAGCCCTAGGGAGGGGAACACTGAAGCTTTCTTT. Translated: CASSPREGNTEAFF. This rearrangement joins TRBV5-1 to TRBJ1-1; D not resolved. CDR1 SGHRS and CDR2 YFSETQ come from the germline V gene. Trimming took 4 bases from V and 1 from J, leaving 11 bases between them. The CDR3 sequence is 14 residues long.